This passage covers 9 T cell receptor beta chains from one sample sequenced in a study of T cell responses to AZD1222 COVID-19 vaccine. Here immunoSEQ multiplex PCR was the method, and the copy in TCRdb shows in-frame clones only, minus some. The table has more than 85,000 clones, about 90% seen once. The material sequenced was peripheral blood, taken on day 0 of AZD1222 vaccination. The origin of the receptors is an adult in good health.

The chain uses TRBV7-9 and TRBJ1-2; no clear D gene. The CDR3 has 13 residues. Trimming removed 1 base at V and 5 bases at J, with 8 bases between. Germline V gene lookup returns CDR1 SEHNR and CDR2 FQNEAQ (reference sequence). The CDR3 reads CASSLDAKYGYTF. As DNA, the CDR3 is TGTGCCAGCAGCTTAGACGCCAAGTATGGCTACACCTTC. Complete variable domain (other parts from reference TRBV7-9 and TRBJ1-2): DTGVSQNPRHKITKRGQNVTFRCDPISEHNRLYWYRQTLGQGPEFLTYFQNEAQLEKSRLLSDRFSAERPKGSFSTLEIQRTEQGDSAMYLCASSLDAKYGYTFGSGTRLTVV.

V usage is TRBV6-5 and J usage is TRBJ2-1; D gene ambiguous. The CDR3 covers 15 residues. V lost 7 bases and J lost 4, with 17 bases in between. Germline CDR1 is MNHEY and CDR2 is SVGAGI. CDR3 residues: CASTSGWQIYNEQFF. CDR3 nucleotides: TGTGCCAGCACTTCCGGGTGGCAGATTTACAATGAGCAGTTCTTC.

The chain joins TRBV5-4 to TRBJ1-6, with TRBD1 as a possible D gene (6 bases). Germline V lookup: CDR1 SGHNT, CDR2 YYREEE (reference sequence). The CDR3 is 16 residues long. The V end lost 5 bases, the J end lost 9 bases, and 21 bases lay between the germline ends. Here the CDR3 DNA reads TGTGCCAGCAGACATTATGCCGGGACAAGGTCTTCACCCCTCCACTTT. It translates to CASRHYAGTRSSPLHF. Full variable domain (remainder filled in from reference TRBV5-4 and TRBJ1-6): ETGVTQSPTHLIKTRGQQVTLRCSSQSGHNTVSWYQQALGQGPQFIFQYYREEENGRGNFPPRFSGLQFPNYSSELNVNALELDDSALYLCASRHYAGTRSSPLHFGNGTRLTVT.

This chain uses TRBV2 with TRBJ2-7; 9 bases map to TRBD1. The V gene end was trimmed by 11 bases and the J gene end by 2 bases; junction bases not matched to a gene: 7. The CDR3 runs 13 residues. CDR1 and CDR2 from the germline V gene are SNHLY and FYNNEI. The CDR3 reads CASHGTGTYEQYF. The CDR3 DNA reads TGTGCCTCACACGGGACAGGGACCTACGAGCAGTACTTC.

The chain links TRBV19 to TRBJ1-1; a possible D gene is TRBD1 (5 bases). Between the trimmed V and J ends, which lost 4 bases and 6 bases, there was a span of 12 bases. Germline V lookup: CDR1 LNHDA, CDR2 SQIVND (reference sequence). The CDR3 is 13 amino acids. The CDR3 bases are TGTGCCAGTAGTACCCCTTGGGGCGCTGAAGCTTTCTTT. Translating gives CASSTPWGAEAFF.

The chain couples TRBV7-8 to TRBJ1-6, with 7 bases lining up with TRBD1. CDR3 length: 16 amino acids. The germline V gene has CDR1 SGHVS and CDR2 FQNEAQ. The J segment lost 4 bases and the V segment lost 5 bases, leaving 8 bases of the junction unmatched. CDR3 DNA: TGTGCCAGCAGCCTAAGGGACAGCAGTTATAATTCACCCCTCCACTTT. Amino acids: CASSLRDSSYNSPLHF.

The chain joins TRBV12-3 or TRBV12-4 to TRBJ2-5; no clear D. The length of the CDR3 is 12 residues. With 3 bases removed from V and 5 bases from J, the gap between germline ends came to 7 bases. The CDR3 nucleotides read TGTGCCAGCAGTTTTAGCACCGAGACCCAGTACTTC. Translated, it gives CASSFSTETQYF.

The J gene is TRBJ1-2, the V gene TRBV29-1; D possibly corresponds to TRBD1 (5 bases). CDR3 length equals 12 residues. Germline V gene sequence: CDR1 SQVTM, CDR2 ANQGSEA. Trimming pared 3 bases from V and 1 base from J, leaving 6 bases between. DNA for the CDR3: TGCAGCGTTGACGACAGTAACTATGGCTACACCTTC. Its protein product is CSVDDSNYGYTF.

The chain uses TRBV18 and TRBJ1-6; 8 bases map to TRBD1. The trim removed 4 bases at V and 0 bases at J, leaving 8 bases unmatched. This CDR3 region has 18 residues. Germline V gene data show CDR1 as KGHSH and CDR2 as LQKENI. The CDR3 protein is CASSLPTGASSYNSPLHF. The DNA of the CDR3 is TGTGCCAGCTCACTACCGACAGGGGCGAGCTCCTATAATTCACCCCTCCACTTT.